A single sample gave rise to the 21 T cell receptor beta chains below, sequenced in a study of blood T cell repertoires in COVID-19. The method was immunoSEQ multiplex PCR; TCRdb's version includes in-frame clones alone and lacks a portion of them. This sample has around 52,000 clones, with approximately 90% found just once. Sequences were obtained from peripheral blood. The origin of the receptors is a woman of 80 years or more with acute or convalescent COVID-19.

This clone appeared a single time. CDR3 amino acids: CASSSSGQGTMATSRTF. The CDR3 DNA sequence: TGTGCCAGTAGTTCCTCGGGACAGGGAACTATGGCTACCTCCCGGACCTTC. The genes are TRBV19 and TRBJ1-2; 9 positions match TRBD1. Per the germline V gene, CDR1 is LNHDA and CDR2 is SQIVND (reference sequence). V lost 5 bases to trimming and J lost 14 bases; unmatched junction nucleotides: 24. The CDR3 spans 17 residues.

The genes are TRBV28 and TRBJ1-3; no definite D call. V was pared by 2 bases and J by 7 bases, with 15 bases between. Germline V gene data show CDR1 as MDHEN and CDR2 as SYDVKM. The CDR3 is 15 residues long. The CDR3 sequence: CASSLRAKGGNTIYF. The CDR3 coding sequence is TGTGCCAGCAGTTTAAGGGCGAAGGGAGGGAACACCATATATTTT.

CDR3 in DNA: TGTGCCAGCAGCCCCACAGGGGGCGGCAATCAGCCCCAGCATTTT. Its translation is CASSPTGGGNQPQHF. The rearrangement links TRBV6-6 to TRBJ1-5, with TRBD1 matching over 9 bases. V shed 6 bases, J shed 2 bases, and the junction held 5 bases outside the gene matches. CDR3 size: 15 residues. Germline CDR1 is MNHNY and CDR2 is SVGAGI (reference sequence).

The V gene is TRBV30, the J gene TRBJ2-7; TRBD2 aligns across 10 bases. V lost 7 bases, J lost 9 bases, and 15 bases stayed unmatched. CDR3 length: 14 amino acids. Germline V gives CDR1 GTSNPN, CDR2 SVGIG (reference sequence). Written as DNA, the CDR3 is TGTGCCTTCAATAAGCGGGGGGGTTCGGTTGGGCAGTACTTC. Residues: CAFNKRGGSVGQYF.

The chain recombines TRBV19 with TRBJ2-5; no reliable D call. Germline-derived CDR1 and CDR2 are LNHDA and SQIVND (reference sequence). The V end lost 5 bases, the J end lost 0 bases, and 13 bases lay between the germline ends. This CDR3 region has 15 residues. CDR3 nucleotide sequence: TGTGCCAGTAGTGCCTCGACTGCGTACCAAGAGACCCAGTACTTC. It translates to CASSASTAYQETQYF.

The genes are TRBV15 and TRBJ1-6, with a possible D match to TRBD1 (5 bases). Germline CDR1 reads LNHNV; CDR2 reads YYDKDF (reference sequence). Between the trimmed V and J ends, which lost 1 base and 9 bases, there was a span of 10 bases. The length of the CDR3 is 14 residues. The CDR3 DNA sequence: TGTGCCACCAGCAGAGTAGGTCAGGGTTCACCCCTCCACTTT. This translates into CATSRVGQGSPLHF.

The CDR3 loop is CASSLRVAETQYF. The CDR3 nucleotides are TGCGCCAGCAGCCTGCGGGTGGCCGAGACCCAGTACTTC. The chain employs TRBV5-1 and TRBJ2-5; maybe TRBD2 (5 bases). This CDR3 contains 13 residues. Germline V lookup: CDR1 SGHRS, CDR2 YFSETQ. The V gene lost 4 bases and the J gene lost 5 bases, with 12 bases spanning the gap.

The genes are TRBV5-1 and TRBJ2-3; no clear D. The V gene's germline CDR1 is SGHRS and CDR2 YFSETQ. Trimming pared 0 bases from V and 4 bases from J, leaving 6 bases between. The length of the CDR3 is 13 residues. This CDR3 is CASSLVLSDTQYF. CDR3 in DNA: TGCGCCAGCAGCTTGGTCCTATCAGATACGCAGTATTTT.

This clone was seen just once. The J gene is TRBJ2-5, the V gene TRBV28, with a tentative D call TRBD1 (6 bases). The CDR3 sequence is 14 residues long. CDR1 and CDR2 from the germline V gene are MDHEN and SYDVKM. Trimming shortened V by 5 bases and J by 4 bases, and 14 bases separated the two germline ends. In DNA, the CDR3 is TGTGCCAGCAGTCAAACCAGGGGTGTAGAGACCCAGTACTTC. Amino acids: CASSQTRGVETQYF.

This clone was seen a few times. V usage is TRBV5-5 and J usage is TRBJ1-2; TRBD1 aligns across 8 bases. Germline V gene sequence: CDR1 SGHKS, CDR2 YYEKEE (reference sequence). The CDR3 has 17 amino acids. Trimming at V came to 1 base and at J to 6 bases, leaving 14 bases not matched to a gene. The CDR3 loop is CASSLSAGGFLVDGYTF. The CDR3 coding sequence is TGTGCCAGCAGCTTGTCCGCAGGGGGCTTTTTAGTGGATGGCTACACCTTC.

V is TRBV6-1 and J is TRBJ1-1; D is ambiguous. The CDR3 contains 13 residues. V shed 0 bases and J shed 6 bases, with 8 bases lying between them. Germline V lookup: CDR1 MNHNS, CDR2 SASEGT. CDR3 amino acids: CASSEALRAEAFF. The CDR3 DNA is TGTGCCAGCAGTGAAGCCCTGCGGGCTGAAGCTTTCTTT.

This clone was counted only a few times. Here the CDR3 DNA reads TGCGCCAGCAGCCAAGATGCACAGACCGAGCAGTACGTC. It translates to CASSQDAQTEQYV. V is TRBV4-1 and J is TRBJ2-7; D is uncertain. The CDR3 contains 13 residues. The germline V and J ends were trimmed by 0 bases and 6 bases, with 9 bases remaining between them. The germline CDR1 and CDR2 sequences are MGHRA and YSYEKL.

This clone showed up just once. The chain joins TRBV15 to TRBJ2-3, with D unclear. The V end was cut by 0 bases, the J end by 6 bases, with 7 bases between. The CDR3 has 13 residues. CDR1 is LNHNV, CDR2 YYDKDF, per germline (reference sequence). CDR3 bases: TGTGCCACCAGCAGAGAGACATGGGATACGCAGTATTTT. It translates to CATSRETWDTQYF.

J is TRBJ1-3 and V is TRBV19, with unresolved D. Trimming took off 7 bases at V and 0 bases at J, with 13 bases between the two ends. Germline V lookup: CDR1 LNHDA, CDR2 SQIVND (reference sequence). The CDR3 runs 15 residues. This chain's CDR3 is CASKESDYSGNTIYF. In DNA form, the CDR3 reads TGTGCCAGTAAGGAGTCCGACTACTCTGGAAACACCATATATTTT.

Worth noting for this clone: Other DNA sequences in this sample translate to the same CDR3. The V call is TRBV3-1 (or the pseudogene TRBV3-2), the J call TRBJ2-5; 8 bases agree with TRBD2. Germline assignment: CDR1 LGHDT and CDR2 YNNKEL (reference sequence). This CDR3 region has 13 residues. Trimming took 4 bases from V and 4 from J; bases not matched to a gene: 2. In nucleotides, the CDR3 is TGTGCCAGCAGCCTCGGGGGGGGAGAGACCCAGTACTTC. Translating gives CASSLGGGETQYF.

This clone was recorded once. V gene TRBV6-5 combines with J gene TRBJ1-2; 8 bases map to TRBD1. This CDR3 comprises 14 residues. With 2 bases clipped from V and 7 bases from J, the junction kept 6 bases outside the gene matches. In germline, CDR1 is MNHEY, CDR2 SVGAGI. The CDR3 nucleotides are TGTGCCAGCAGTTACCGGACAGGGTGGTTTGGCTACACCTTC. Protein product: CASSYRTGWFGYTF.

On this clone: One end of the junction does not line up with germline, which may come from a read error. The CDR3: CAWSVSGTGAVLTF. In DNA, the CDR3 is TGTGCCTGGAGTGTATCTGGGACAGGGGCCGTCTTGACTTTC. This sequence joins TRBV30 and TRBJ2-6; TRBD1 matches 10 bases. In germline, CDR1 is GTSNPN, CDR2 SVGIG (reference sequence). This CDR3 is built from 14 residues.

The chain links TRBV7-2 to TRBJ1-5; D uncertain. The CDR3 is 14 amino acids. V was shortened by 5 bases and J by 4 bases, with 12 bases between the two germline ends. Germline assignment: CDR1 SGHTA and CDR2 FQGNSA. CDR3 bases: TGTGCCAGCAGCCGTCTAAGTACTAATCAGCCCCAGCATTTT. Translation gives CASSRLSTNQPQHF.

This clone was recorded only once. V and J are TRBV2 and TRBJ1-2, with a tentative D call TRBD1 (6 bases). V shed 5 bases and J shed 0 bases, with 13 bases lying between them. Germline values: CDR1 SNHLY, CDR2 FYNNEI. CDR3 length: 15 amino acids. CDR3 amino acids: CASSKGGVTNYGYTF. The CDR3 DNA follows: TGTGCCAGCAGTAAAGGGGGGGTTACTAACTATGGCTACACCTTC.

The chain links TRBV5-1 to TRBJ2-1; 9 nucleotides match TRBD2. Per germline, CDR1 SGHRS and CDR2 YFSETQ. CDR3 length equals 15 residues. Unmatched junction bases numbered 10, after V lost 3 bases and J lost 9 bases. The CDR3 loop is CASSSRTSADGEQFF. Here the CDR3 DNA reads TGCGCCAGCAGCTCGCGGACTAGCGCAGATGGTGAGCAGTTCTTC.

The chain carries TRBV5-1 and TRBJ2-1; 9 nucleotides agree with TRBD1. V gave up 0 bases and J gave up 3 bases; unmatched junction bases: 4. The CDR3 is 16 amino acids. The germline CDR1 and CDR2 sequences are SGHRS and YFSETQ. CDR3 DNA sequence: TGCGCCAGCAGCTTGGGGACAGGGGATGGCTACAATGAGCAGTTCTTC. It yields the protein CASSLGTGDGYNEQFF.